These T cell receptor beta chains were read from a single sample in a study of blood T cells in healthy people across ages. TCRdb redid the calling of the 5' RACE reads with MiXCR, one entry per CDR3 protein. This sample has hundreds of thousands of distinct CDR3 sequences, with roughly a quarter found just once. The data also belong to a second study, concerning T cells of mothers and their children.

The sample consisted of blood. The receptors originated from a boy aged 2 to 10 in good health. Both conserved end residues are part of each CDR3. A D gene is named only where the DNA matches it firmly. Expanded clones get a size class; other rows say once, few or many, or leave the size out.

DNA | CDR3 | size | V | D | J
TGTGCCAGCAGCTTTCAGGCACCGGGACCAAAACAATGGGAGCAGTTCTTC | CASSFQAPGPKQWEQFF | few | TRBV11-2 | . | TRBJ2-1
TGCAGCGTTGGCCCAATGGCAGGGGATAACTATGGCTACACCTTC | CSVGPMAGDNYGYTF | few | TRBV29-1 | . | TRBJ1-2
TGTGCCAGCAGTCCACGGGGGCTCCAAGAGACCCAGTACTTC | CASSPRGLQETQYF | many | TRBV12-3/TRBV12-4 | . | TRBJ2-5
TGTGCCAGCAGCTTACCGGGCAGGGGGACTGAAGCTTTCTTT | CASSLPGRGTEAFF | . | TRBV25-1 | TRBD1 | TRBJ1-1
TGTGCCAGCGCACTCAGAGACTACCTCCAGACCCAGTACTTC | CASALRDYLQTQYF | few | TRBV5-6 | . | TRBJ2-5
TGTGCCAGCAGTCGACTAGCGGGAGGATTGGAGACCCAGTACTTC | CASSRLAGGLETQYF | few | TRBV6-5 | TRBD2 | TRBJ2-5
TGTGCCAGCAGCTTAGTCCCTTACGCGGGAGTCCAGGGAGTAAACATTCAGTACTTC | CASSLVPYAGVQGVNIQYF | once | TRBV7-2 | TRBD2 | TRBJ2-4
TGTGCCAGCAGTCGCACAGGAGCTGGGGGCTACACCTTC | CASSRTGAGGYTF | . | TRBV14 | . | TRBJ1-2
TGCAGTGCTAATGGGCACACAGATACGCAGTATTTT | CSANGHTDTQYF | . | TRBV20-1 | . | TRBJ2-3
TGCAGCGTTGAAAGGGCAGCACTAAAGGGAAATGAGCAGTTCTTC | CSVERAALKGNEQFF | once | TRBV29-1 | . | TRBJ2-1
TGTGCCAGCAGCTTAGATTCCCCCAGACTAGCGGGAGGGCCGAGGTCCTACAATGAGCAGTTCTTC | CASSLDSPRLAGGPRSYNEQFF | few | TRBV11-2 | TRBD2 | TRBJ2-1
TGCGCCAGCAGCGAGACAATAACGGGGGAGACCCAGTACTTC | CASSETITGETQYF | . | TRBV4-3 | . | TRBJ2-5
TGCAGTGCTCCCCGGGGGGGACCCTCCTACAATGAGCAGTTCTTC | CSAPRGGPSYNEQFF | . | TRBV20-1 | TRBD2 | TRBJ2-1
TGTGCCAGTAGTATGCGGGTGACTAGCGGGTACTCCTACGAGCAGTACTTC | CASSMRVTSGYSYEQYF | few | TRBV19 | TRBD2 | TRBJ2-7
TGTGCCAGCAGCCCAAGAGGTGGACTAGTGGGGGCCAATGAGCAGTTCTTC | CASSPRGGLVGANEQFF | few | TRBV25-1 | . | TRBJ2-1
TGTGCCAGCAGCCAAGAGACTGGGCGGGGGAGCTACGAGCAGTACTTC | CASSQETGRGSYEQYF | . | TRBV14 | TRBD2 | TRBJ2-7
TGCAGTGCTACCGAGCAGGGGGCCTATGGCTACACCTTC | CSATEQGAYGYTF | . | TRBV20-1 | TRBD1 | TRBJ1-2
TGTGCCAGCAGTGGGGGAATTACCTACGAGCAGTACTTC | CASSGGITYEQYF | many | TRBV2 | . | TRBJ2-7
TGCAGCGTTTCTCTCCTGGACAGGTCCTACGAGCAGTACTTC | CSVSLLDRSYEQYF | . | TRBV29-1 | TRBD1 | TRBJ2-7
TGTGCCAGCAGACGACAGTCTCTACAGTTCTTC | CASRRQSLQFF | . | TRBV6-1 | . | TRBJ2-1
TGTGCCAGCAGCCAAGGTGGGACTAGCACAGATACGCAGTATTTT | CASSQGGTSTDTQYF | . | TRBV3-1 | . | TRBJ2-3
TGTGCCAGCAGCCAAGAGGACCGGGGGGGCAATGAGCAGTTCTTC | CASSQEDRGGNEQFF | . | TRBV3-1 | TRBD2 | TRBJ2-1
TGTGCCAGCAGTGAGACAGGGGGCATGAACACTGAAGCTTTCTTT | CASSETGGMNTEAFF | . | TRBV6-1 | TRBD1 | TRBJ1-1
TGTGCCAGCAGCCCCTATCGGTCAGATACGCAGTATTTT | CASSPYRSDTQYF | few | TRBV7-9 | . | TRBJ2-3